This T cell receptor beta chain was identified in a study of regulatory T cells in long-lasting Graves disease (TCRdb year 2021). Turning to the overall study: Persistent Graves' disease was defined as persistently positive TSH receptor autoantibodies together with antithyroid drug treatment for over 5 years. The study took place in China and was registered as a clinical trial. Persistent Graves' disease patients in the clinical cohort had taken antithyroid drugs for about 10.3 years on average. Peripheral blood TCR sequencing and RNA sequencing compared persistent Graves' disease patients with newly diagnosed Graves' disease patients. A total of about 33 samples were covered by TCR sequencing, comprising approximately 13 persistent and about 20 newly diagnosed Graves' disease patients. The paper as a whole reports these results and caveats: Only the TCR beta chain was sequenced and analyzed. Persistent patients shared more public clonotypes among themselves (fewer than 3,000) than newly diagnosed patients did (approximately 870). The small sample size was acknowledged by the authors as a limitation that may reduce accuracy. Only peripheral blood was studied, because thyroid tissue, the primary lesion, was inaccessible. TRBV28, TRBJ1-2 and TRBJ2-5 were preferentially used in persistent disease, while TRBV20-1 and TRBJ2-1 were favored in newly diagnosed disease. Compared with newly diagnosed patients, persistent Graves' disease patients had lower TCR Shannon entropy and fewer highly expanded clones, which suggests clonal expansion.

V was cut back by 0 bases and J by 11 bases, leaving a gap of 20 bases between them. The CDR3 measures 15 amino acids from cysteine to phenylalanine. This entry keeps only the CDR3 DNA: 45 bases, framed from base 1. From a lookup of the germline V gene, CDR1 and CDR2 are SGHRS and YFSETQ. Preparation of the library involved multiplex PCR. Sequenced on an Illumina HiSeq 4000. TCR beta libraries were built with iRepertoire HTBI primers and Arm-PCR amplification of CDR3 regions. Before sequencing, the PCR products underwent gel purification. In the authors' own workflow: Gene usage analysis of CDR3 amino acid clonotypes relied on the roughly 60 TRBV and more than twelve TRBJ segments identified across samples. COPE and FqMerger were used to merge the filtered high-quality paired reads into contigs. BLAST was used to align contigs to IMGT TRBV, TRBD and TRBJ reference genes, with CDR3 defined following IMGT. Any clonotype with a frequency above 0.1% was counted as a highly expanded clone. Repertoire diversity was measured by Shannon entropy, and V-J evenness by the Gini coefficient. A clonotype found in more than one individual was treated as public. TCRdb reran the public reads through fastp at Q25 and MiXCR, keeping productive beta chains. Each CDR3 protein gets just one entry, which takes the most common genes and DNA from the rows behind it. These V and J calls originate from TCRdb's pipeline instead of the authors' own analysis. Present in this sample are 400,000 to 600,000 distinct CDR3 sequences, roughly 21% of which were seen just once. The ten largest clones take up about 6.6% of the sample.

Sample time point, as interpreted from the label and publication: persistent/refractory GD, antithyroid drugs over 5 years with positive TRAb. For both TCR sequencing and RNA sequencing, RNA was extracted from PBMCs using TRIzol. The diagnosis of Graves' disease followed American Thyroid Association guidelines. The patients came from an endocrinology department in Xi'an, China. From each patient, approximately 9.9 milliliters of peripheral blood was collected into an EDTA anticoagulant tube. Ficoll Paque Plus density gradient separation was used to isolate PBMCs, and no additional T cell sorting was done. An Agilent 2100 Bioanalyzer and agarose gel were used to assess RNA quality, and a NanoDrop 2000 was used to measure RNA concentration. Turning to this clonotype: Its antigen remains unidentified. No much larger clonotype is one base removed from it; base qualities were not supplied.

The sequenced sample was peripheral blood mononuclear cells (PBMCs), obtained when the disease was refractory, from a patient treated with antithyroid drugs. The TCR sequence derives from a female donor with Graves disease. The chain joins TRBV5-1 to TRBJ1-1, and TRBD1 may be the D gene, going by 5 matching bases. Here the CDR3 is given as CASSLGGRGRGVAFF. The DNA sequence is TGCGCCAGCAGCTTGGGGGGACGCGGCAGAGGTGTGGCTTTCTTT.